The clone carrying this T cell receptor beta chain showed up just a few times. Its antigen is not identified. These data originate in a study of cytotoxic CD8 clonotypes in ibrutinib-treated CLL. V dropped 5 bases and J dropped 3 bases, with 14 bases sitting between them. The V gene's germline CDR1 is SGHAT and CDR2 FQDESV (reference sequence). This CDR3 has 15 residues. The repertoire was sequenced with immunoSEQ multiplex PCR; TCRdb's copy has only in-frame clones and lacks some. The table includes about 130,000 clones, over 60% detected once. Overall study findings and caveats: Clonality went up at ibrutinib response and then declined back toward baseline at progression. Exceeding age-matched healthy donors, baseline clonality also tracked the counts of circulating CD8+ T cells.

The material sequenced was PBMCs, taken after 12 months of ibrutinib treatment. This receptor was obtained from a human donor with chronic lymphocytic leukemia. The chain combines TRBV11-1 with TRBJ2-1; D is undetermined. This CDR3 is CASSPRTDDYNEQFF. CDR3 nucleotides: TGTGCCAGCAGCCCGAGGACGGACGACTACAATGAGCAGTTCTTC.